Listed below are T cell receptor beta chains from one sample, sequenced in a study of T cell responses to AZD1222 COVID-19 vaccine. Only in-frame clones appear in the TCRdb table, and some are missing; sequencing was by immunoSEQ multiplex PCR. This sample carries about 140,000 clones, roughly 92% of them seen once, and the ten largest clones take roughly 1.8%. The sample consisted of peripheral blood, taken on day 0 of AZD1222 vaccination. These receptors all stem from an adult in good health. CDR3s include the opening cysteine and the closing phenylalanine or tryptophan. D genes are given only for firm matches. Rows may omit the clone size; those that give it use once, few, many or a size class.

v_gene	d_gene	j_gene	abundance	CDR3aa
TRBV7-3	NA	TRBJ2-3	NA	CASGALPLDTQYF
TRBV10-3	TRBD2	TRBJ2-1	once	CAISESSGRVTEQFF
TRBV6-5	TRBD1	TRBJ2-1	NA	CASSQGAASYNEQFF
TRBV28	NA	TRBJ2-7	NA	CASSLGLLKGTYEQYF
TRBV7-9	NA	TRBJ2-3	NA	CASSLGGSGRTDTQYF
TRBV5-4	NA	TRBJ1-1	NA	CASAFRGHGNTEAFF
TRBV7-9	NA	TRBJ1-2	NA	CASSPVLDPYGYTF
TRBV9	TRBD1	TRBJ2-7	NA	CASSSGQGGYEQYF
TRBV15	NA	TRBJ1-4	NA	CATSGRAGNEKLFF
TRBV28	TRBD2	TRBJ2-3	once	CASSRPAGGPEDTQYF
TRBV3-1/TRBV3-2	NA	TRBJ2-7	NA	CASSPTGSSYEQYF
TRBV7-2	NA	TRBJ2-7	NA	CASSQEYEQYF
TRBV30	NA	TRBJ2-5	NA	CAWSAITGGSWYQETQYF
TRBV9	NA	TRBJ1-2	NA	CASSTLGRSLTREFYGYTF
TRBV10-3	NA	TRBJ1-5	NA	CAISEKGFAGGSNQPQHF
TRBV5-1	NA	TRBJ2-3	once	CASSLLTGTDTQYF
TRBV30	NA	TRBJ1-2	NA	CAWVPQGSGYGYTF
TRBV6-5	TRBD1	TRBJ1-5	NA	CASSSGQGDGNQPQHF
TRBV5-4	NA	TRBJ2-3	NA	CASSLGSKTSTDTQYF
TRBV23-1	TRBD2	TRBJ2-1	NA	CASRTPGLAGENKSSYNEQFF
TRBV5-4	NA	TRBJ1-5	NA	CASSSPNQPQHF
TRBV7-2	TRBD2	TRBJ2-3	NA	CASSLGLAGGTDTQYF
TRBV5-1	NA	TRBJ2-2	NA	CASSLAQGANTGELFF
TRBV7-8	NA	TRBJ2-1	NA	CASSLEVWHSNNEQFF
TRBV28	TRBD1	TRBJ1-3	NA	CASSSTGVGNTIYF
TRBV6-6	TRBD1	TRBJ1-1	NA	CASSRVFRTGSRRNTEAFF
TRBV6-1	TRBD1	TRBJ1-5	NA	CASSGIQGDYSNQPQHF
TRBV9	TRBD2	TRBJ2-5	NA	CASSVGVAGTQETQYF
TRBV7-9	NA	TRBJ2-1	NA	CASFVTLLGSSYNEQFF
TRBV10-3	TRBD1	TRBJ2-5	NA	CAISELGRGLKTQYF
TRBV12-3/TRBV12-4	NA	TRBJ2-7	once	CAQLRAFYYEQYF
TRBV9	TRBD2	TRBJ2-1	NA	CASSPLAGGSYNEQFF
TRBV5-4	NA	TRBJ2-3	NA	CASSLEGGGTDTQYF
TRBV9	NA	TRBJ1-2	NA	CASSPRATAANYGYTF
TRBV4-1	NA	TRBJ1-1	NA	CASSQGLEMNTEAFF
TRBV7-9	NA	TRBJ1-3	NA	CASSSNTIYF
TRBV15	NA	TRBJ1-4	NA	CATSSPRQGHEKLFF
TRBV30	NA	TRBJ2-7	NA	CAWSPGFREQYF
TRBV6-6	TRBD1	TRBJ2-7	NA	CASSYGSRGRVYEQYF
TRBV27	NA	TRBJ2-7	NA	CASRAILGDEQYF
TRBV5-6	NA	TRBJ2-5	NA	CASSTGLRQETQYF
TRBV3-1/TRBV3-2	NA	TRBJ2-1	NA	CASSQRGSYNEQFF
TRBV27	TRBD2	TRBJ2-7	NA	CASSLGVGLAGHEQYF
TRBV27	NA	TRBJ1-2	NA	CASSPSGRSRQGYTF
TRBV18	NA	TRBJ2-7	NA	CASAGQWEGEQYF
TRBV6-5	NA	TRBJ2-1	NA	CASIRGLSYNEQFF
TRBV5-5	TRBD2	TRBJ2-1	NA	CASSYLGGSEYNEQFF
TRBV5-6	NA	TRBJ1-2	NA	CASSSQYGYTF
TRBV11-3	TRBD2	TRBJ2-7	NA	CASSRTSGHRDEQYF
TRBV19	NA	TRBJ1-2	NA	CATSREHRVYGYTF
TRBV5-6	TRBD2	TRBJ2-7	NA	CASSSQRGVYGQYF
TRBV5-1	NA	TRBJ1-1	NA	CASSLALGNTEAFF
TRBV6-5	TRBD2	TRBJ2-1	NA	CASSLTSGGYNEQFF